Below, 21 T cell receptor beta chains from the same sample are listed, as sequenced in a study of CD8+CD57+ T cells in acquired aplastic anemia (dated by TCRdb to about 2018). The patients picked for sequencing were ones in whom flow cytometry had shown an expansion of CD8+CD57+ cells. This sample was sequenced with an Illumina HiSeq 2000. Genomic DNA was used as template for profiling of TCR beta VDJ combinations and CDR3 sequences. In-frame beta chains were kept once TCRdb had trimmed the public reads at Q25 with fastp and called clones with MiXCR. Here each entry gathers all rows of one CDR3 protein and keeps the most common genes and DNA. Counted in this sample were roughly 200,000 distinct CDR3 sequences; 65% of them appeared once. Roughly 53% of the sample rests with the top ten. The sequencing sample was made of sorted CD4+, CD8+, or CD8+CD57+ T cells (not recorded which) from PBMCs. Receptors were obtained from a human donor with aplastic anemia.

This clonotype was observed a single time. V usage is TRBV2 and J usage is TRBJ2-2; no firm D call. The ends were cut back, 6 bases at V and 4 bases at J, with 9 bases in the middle. The CDR3 is made up of 13 amino acids. Germline CDR1 and CDR2: SNHLY and FYNNEI. This chain's CDR3 is CASRKDVTGELFF. The CDR3 DNA follows: TGTGCCAGCAGGAAGGACGTCACCGGGGAGCTGTTTTTT.

The chain links TRBV24-1 to TRBJ2-1; D is unclear. This CDR3 has 15 residues. Germline V CDR1 and CDR2: KGHDR, SFDVKD. Trimming pared 0 bases from V and 8 bases from J, leaving 13 bases between. CDR3 loop: CATSDLKAGSYEQFF. The CDR3 nucleotides read TGTGCCACCAGTGATTTGAAGGCAGGCTCCTATGAGCAGTTCTTC.

This chain links TRBV27 with TRBJ2-3, with 11 positions matching TRBD2. Germline CDR1 is MNHEY and CDR2 is SMNVEV (reference sequence). The CDR3 has 17 residues. The V gene end was trimmed by 4 bases and the J gene end by 0 bases; junction bases not matched to a gene: 6. The CDR3 region is CASSSLTSGMSTDTQYF. CDR3 bases: TGTGCCAGCAGTTCCTTGACTAGCGGGATGAGCACAGATACGCAGTATTTT.

The chain uses TRBV10-2 and TRBJ2-3; 10 bases fit TRBD1. V gave up 6 bases and J gave up 5 bases; unmatched junction bases: 5. The CDR3 has 14 residues. Germline assignment: CDR1 WSHSY and CDR2 SAAADI. The CDR3 loop reads CASRRTGGVDTQYF. Written as DNA, the CDR3 is TGCGCCAGCAGGCGGACAGGGGGTGTAGATACGCAGTATTTT.

This clonotype was counted many times. The chain is built from TRBV15 and TRBJ2-3; 12 bases match TRBD2. This CDR3 contains 18 residues. Germline V gene sequence: CDR1 LNHNV, CDR2 YYDKDF (reference sequence). J lost 2 bases, V lost 3 bases, and 9 bases had no gene match. This chain's CDR3 is CATSSAESSGGVTDTQYF. In DNA, the CDR3 is TGTGCCACCAGCAGCGCCGAGTCTAGCGGGGGGGTCACAGATACGCAGTATTTT. Together with reference TRBV15 and TRBJ2-3, the CDR3 gives the full variable domain: DAMVIQNPRYQVTQFGKPVTLSCSQTLNHNVMYWYQQKSSQAPKLLFHYYDKDFNNEADTPDNFQSRRPNTSFCFLDIRSPGLGDTAMYLCATSSAESSGGVTDTQYFGPGTRLTVL.

The chain recombines TRBV20-1 with TRBJ1-6; D is ambiguous. The V end was cut by 6 bases, the J end by 7 bases, with 19 bases between. Germline CDR1 and CDR2: DFQATT and SNEGSKA (reference sequence). The CDR3 contains 15 residues. The CDR3 coding sequence is TGCAGTGCCCCCACGGCGTCTGACTCAAATTCACCCCTCCACTTT. Amino acid sequence: CSAPTASDSNSPLHF.

A note on this clonotype: One end of the junction does not line up with germline, which may come from a read error. CDR3 region: CGARDSRTGNTEAFF. The CDR3 DNA reads as TGCGGTGCTAGAGATAGTCGGACAGGAAACACTGAAGCTTTCTTT. The chain has TRBV20-1 and TRBJ1-1; 7 nucleotides match TRBD1. Looked up from germline, CDR1 is DFQATT and CDR2 is SNEGSKA (reference sequence). The CDR3 contains 15 residues.

This clonotype has a handful of counts. An end of the junction differs from the germline gene, which may be a read error. The chain combines TRBV7-8 with TRBJ1-1; no definite D call. The CDR3 is 10 amino acids. Looked up from germline, CDR1 is SGHVS and CDR2 is FQNEAQ. The CDR3 reads CASSLQPDVF. CDR3 DNA sequence: TGTGCCAGCAGCTTACAGCCGGACGTATTT.

The chain couples TRBV6-5 to TRBJ1-2; 7 positions match TRBD1. CDR1 and CDR2 from the germline V gene are MNHEY and SVGAGI. This CDR3 spans 11 amino acids. Losses at the gene ends were 5 bases for V and 14 bases for J; bases not matched to a gene: 8. CDR3 loop: CASSQGGYPTF. The CDR3 DNA is TGTGCCAGCAGTCAAGGGGGCTACCCAACCTTC.

The genes are TRBV6-6 and TRBJ1-1, with D possibly being TRBD1 (5 bases). The CDR3 totals 18 residues. V was clipped by 2 bases and J by 1 base, with 20 bases between them. CDR1 and CDR2 (germline): MNHNY, SVGAGI (reference sequence). The CDR3 protein is CASSYVGRRPDQNTEAFF. The CDR3 nucleotides read TGTGCCAGCAGTTACGTGGGGCGAAGGCCCGACCAGAACACTGAAGCTTTCTTT.

The chain combines TRBV20-1 with TRBJ2-7, with unresolved D. Trimming took off 2 bases at V and 4 bases at J, with 6 bases between the two ends. CDR1 is DFQATT and CDR2 is SNEGSKA in the germline V gene (reference sequence). CDR3 length: 11 residues. DNA of the CDR3: TGCAGTGCTAGAATTCTTTACGAGCAGTACTTC. Translation gives CSARILYEQYF.

CDR3 residues: CASSPYRDTQYF. The CDR3 DNA follows: TGCGCCAGCAGCCCCTATCGAGATACGCAGTATTTT. The chain joins TRBV5-1 to TRBJ2-3; D uncertain. V lost 4 bases and J lost 5, with 8 bases in between. Looked up from germline, CDR1 is SGHRS and CDR2 is YFSETQ. The CDR3 loop spans 12 amino acids.

V and J are TRBV5-4 and TRBJ1-1; D is possibly TRBD1 (5 bases). The V gene lost 3 bases and the J gene lost 1 base, with 16 bases spanning the gap. From germline, CDR1 is SGHNT and CDR2 YYREEE (reference sequence). The CDR3 has 16 amino acids. CDR3 bases: TGTGCCAGCAGCTCAATACGGGGCGCGAAGAACACTGAAGCTTTCTTT. Residues: CASSSIRGAKNTEAFF.

V is TRBV9 and J is TRBJ1-4; the match to TRBD1 covers 10 bases. This CDR3 is 15 amino acids long. Germline lookup yields CDR1 SGDLS and CDR2 YYNGEE. After removal of 5 bases from V and 14 bases from J, the junction contained 15 bases not matched to a gene. CDR3 DNA: TGTGCCAGCAGAGATACCGGGACAGGGGCCAGCGGGCTGTTTTTT. The encoded protein is CASRDTGTGASGLFF.

The chain couples TRBV29-1 to TRBJ2-7; 7 nucleotides line up with TRBD1. Losses at the gene ends were 0 bases for V and 3 bases for J; bases not matched to a gene: 5. The length of the CDR3 is 14 residues. Germline CDR1 is SQVTM and CDR2 is ANQGSEA. CDR3 in amino acids: CSVEEGNRGYEQYF. The CDR3 DNA follows: TGCAGCGTTGAAGAAGGGAACAGGGGCTACGAGCAGTACTTC.

This rearrangement joins TRBV10-3 to TRBJ1-2; 7 bases fit TRBD1. The CDR3 length is 14 residues. V lost 4 bases and J lost 8; bases outside the gene matches: 10. The germline V gene has CDR1 ENHRY and CDR2 SYGVKD. The CDR3: CAISAEGAGSGYTF. CDR3 sequence (DNA): TGTGCCATCAGTGCGGAGGGGGCAGGTTCGGGCTACACCTTC.

The chain joins TRBV7-2 to TRBJ2-2; TRBD1 is a possible D gene (5 bases). CDR1 SGHTA and CDR2 FQGNSA come from the germline V gene. Trimming cost V 2 bases and J 4 bases, with 8 bases left between them. The CDR3 contains 14 residues. CDR3 coding DNA: TGTGCCAGCAGCTTAATAAGGGGCACCGGGGAGCTGTTTTTT. Protein product: CASSLIRGTGELFF.

This clonotype was picked up one time. This rearrangement joins TRBV20-1 to TRBJ2-5; TRBD2 matches at 7 bases. The CDR3 covers 13 residues. The germline CDR1 and CDR2 sequences are DFQATT and SNEGSKA (reference sequence). The trim removed 2 bases at V and 5 bases at J, leaving 5 bases unmatched. In nucleotides, the CDR3 is TGCAGTGCTAGAAGGCGGGAGCGGGAGACCCAGTACTTC. Its protein product is CSARRRERETQYF.

The rearrangement joins TRBV10-3 to TRBJ1-5; D is undetermined. The germline V and J ends were trimmed by 9 bases and 5 bases, with 14 bases remaining between them. CDR3 length equals 13 residues. CDR1 and CDR2 from the germline V gene are ENHRY and SYGVKD. Here the CDR3 DNA reads TGTGCCATAGGCTTTGCCCAGGATCAGCCCCAGCATTTT. Translation: CAIGFAQDQPQHF.

This chain joins TRBV7-9 and TRBJ1-6; perhaps TRBD1 as D (6 bases). From germline, CDR1 is SEHNR and CDR2 FQNEAQ (reference sequence). This CDR3 contains 18 residues. Between the trimmed V and J ends, which lost 2 bases and 8 bases, there was a span of 22 bases. The CDR3 DNA reads as TGTGCCAGCAGCTTACTGAAGGGGGGTCTACAGTTGGATTCACCCCTCCACTTT. It codes for CASSLLKGGLQLDSPLHF.

This clonotype was recorded a few times. The chain is built from TRBV10-1 and TRBJ2-1; no clear D gene. V lost 2 bases and J 0 bases, leaving 11 bases between the germline ends. The CDR3 consists of 16 residues. Germline-derived CDR1 and CDR2 are WNHNN and SYGVQD (reference sequence). The CDR3 protein is CASSEGSLYSYNEQFF. CDR3 sequence (DNA): TGCGCCAGCAGTGAGGGTTCTCTCTACTCCTACAATGAGCAGTTCTTC.